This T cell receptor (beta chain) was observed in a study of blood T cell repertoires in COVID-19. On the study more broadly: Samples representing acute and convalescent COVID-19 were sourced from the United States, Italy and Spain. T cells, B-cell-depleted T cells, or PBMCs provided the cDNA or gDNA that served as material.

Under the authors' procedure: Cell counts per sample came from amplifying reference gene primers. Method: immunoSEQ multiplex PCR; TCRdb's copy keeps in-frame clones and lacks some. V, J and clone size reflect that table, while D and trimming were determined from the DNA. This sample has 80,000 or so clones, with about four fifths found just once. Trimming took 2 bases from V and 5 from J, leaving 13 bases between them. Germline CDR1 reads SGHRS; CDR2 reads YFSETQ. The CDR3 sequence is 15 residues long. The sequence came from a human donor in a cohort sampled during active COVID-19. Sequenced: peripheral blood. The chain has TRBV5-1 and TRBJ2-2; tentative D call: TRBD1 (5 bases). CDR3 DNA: TGCGCCAGCAGCTTAGGGGCCCCGAGGACCGGGGAGCTGTTTTTT. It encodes CASSLGAPRTGELFF.